These 21 T cell receptor beta chains share one sample of origin, sequenced in a study of blood T cells in healthy people across ages. Together with a sample-barcoded 5' primer, a J-beta primer mix was included in a second PCR lasting about 7 to 11 cycles. A single record per CDR3 protein comes from TCRdb applying MiXCR to the 5' RACE reads. The sample records around 870,000 distinct CDR3 sequences, around 30% being singletons. Sequenced sample: blood. These receptors all come from a woman of 80 years or more in good health.

V usage is TRBV6-2 or TRBV6-3 and J usage is TRBJ2-3; D is undetermined. There are 15 residues in the CDR3. Trimming cost V 2 bases and J 2 bases, with 11 bases left between them. Germline CDR1 reads MNHEY; CDR2 reads SVGEGT. CDR3 coding DNA: TGTGCCAGCAGTTACGAGCTATGGACCACAGATACGCAGTATTTT. Protein sequence: CASSYELWTTDTQYF.

This clonotype has at least ten counts. This may be a read error, as it is one base from a much larger clone. This chain uses TRBV6-1 with TRBJ2-3; D gene ambiguous. From germline, CDR1 is MNHNS and CDR2 SASEGT. CDR3 size: 13 residues. The CDR3 DNA reads TGTGCCAGCAGGGAAGGGTTAGGTGGTACGCAGTATTTT. Protein product: CASREGLGGTQYF.

This clonotype was seen a single time. A single base separates this from a much larger clone, so it may be a read error. The rearrangement links TRBV20-1 to TRBJ2-6, with D tentatively TRBD1 (6 bases). V dropped 3 bases and J dropped 4 bases, with 19 bases sitting between them. Germline lookup yields CDR1 DFQATT and CDR2 SNEGSKA (reference sequence). CDR3 length equals 17 residues. CDR3 sequence (DNA): TGCAGTGCTAGGTCCGGACAGAGGGCGCGGGGGGCCAACGTCCTGACTTTC. As protein: CSARSGQRARGANVLTF.

This clonotype was seen at least ten times. The rearrangement joins TRBV20-1 to TRBJ2-1; the match to TRBD1 covers 10 bases. This CDR3 region has 13 residues. V dropped 6 bases and J dropped 6; count of bases not matched to a gene: 5. Germline CDR1 DFQATT, CDR2 SNEGSKA (reference sequence). The chain's CDR3 is CSADRGYSNEQFF. CDR3 coding DNA: TGCAGTGCGGACAGGGGGTACTCCAATGAGCAGTTCTTC.

In regard to this clonotype: This may stem from a read error, because a much larger clone lies one nucleotide away. The chain has TRBV2 and TRBJ1-2; 7 bases are shared with TRBD1. Germline V lookup: CDR1 SNHLY, CDR2 FYNNEI. V gave up 4 bases and J gave up 4 bases; unmatched junction bases: 3. This CDR3 comprises 13 residues. The CDR3 nucleotides are TGTGCCAGCAGTGGGGACAGAATCTATGGCTACACCTTC. Amino acid sequence: CASSGDRIYGYTF. Full variable domain (rest looked up from reference TRBV2 and TRBJ1-2): EPEVTQTPSHQVTQMGQEVILRCVPISNHLYFYWYRQILGQKVEFLVSFYNNEISEKSEIFDDQFSVERPDGSNFTLKIRSTKLEDSAMYFCASSGDRIYGYTFGSGTRLTVV.

The genes are TRBV30 and TRBJ2-5; possibly TRBD1 or TRBD2 for D (5 bases each). Trimming cost V 3 bases and J 2 bases, with 13 bases left between them. The CDR3 contains 14 residues. In germline, CDR1 is GTSNPN, CDR2 SVGIG (reference sequence). For the CDR3, the DNA is TGTGCCTGGAGGGGGGTTAGAGAGCAAGAGACCCAGTACTTC. It translates to CAWRGVREQETQYF.

On this clonotype itself: With a much larger clone just one base away, this may be a read error. The chain employs TRBV5-1 and TRBJ2-3; weak D call: TRBD2 (5 bases). The CDR3 runs to 15 residues. In germline, CDR1 is SGHRS, CDR2 YFSETQ. V dropped 0 bases and J dropped 6 bases, with 14 bases sitting between them. This CDR3 is CASSLAARGMDTQYF. CDR3 DNA: TGCGCCAGCAGCTTGGCCGCTCGGGGAATGGATACGCAGTATTTT.

V gene TRBV20-1 combines with J gene TRBJ1-1, with D perhaps TRBD1 (6 bases). The CDR3 runs to 15 residues. Germline loops: CDR1 DFQATT, CDR2 SNEGSKA (reference sequence). Trimming removed 2 bases at V and 3 bases at J, with 16 bases between. CDR3 nucleotide sequence: TGCAGTGCTAGAAAGATGGGGGGCGCAGACACTGAAGCTTTCTTT. Protein sequence: CSARKMGGADTEAFF.

This clonotype was picked up many times. The chain employs TRBV6-2 or TRBV6-3 and TRBJ2-7; D is ambiguous. The CDR3 runs to 17 residues. CDR1 and CDR2 (germline): MNHEY, SVGEGT. The V end lost 6 bases, the J end lost 0 bases, and 21 bases lay between the germline ends. In nucleotides, the CDR3 is TGTGCCAGCAGCCTCCGGACCGCCCACCTAAGCTCCTACGAGCAGTACTTC. Translated, it gives CASSLRTAHLSSYEQYF.

This clonotype turned up a few times. The V and J genes are TRBV6-5 and TRBJ1-4, with D tentatively TRBD1 (6 bases). The germline gives CDR1 MNHEY, CDR2 SVGAGI. The CDR3 is made up of 12 amino acids. With 8 bases removed from V and 8 bases from J, the gap between germline ends came to 12 bases. CDR3 protein: CASGQGQEKLFF. CDR3 nucleotide sequence: TGTGCCAGCGGCCAAGGACAGGAAAAACTGTTTTTT.

The CDR3 spells CSAEDWSSGNTIYF. CDR3 DNA sequence: TGCAGCGCCGAAGACTGGAGCTCTGGAAACACCATATATTTT. The chain links TRBV29-1 to TRBJ1-3; D unclear. CDR3 length: 14 amino acids. V lost 7 bases and J 0 bases, leaving 13 bases between the germline ends. Germline CDR1 reads SQVTM; CDR2 reads ANQGSEA. Full variable domain (rest looked up from reference TRBV29-1 and TRBJ1-3): SAVISQKPSRDICQRGTSLTIQCQVDSQVTMMFWYRQQPGQSLTLIATANQGSEATYESGFVIDKFPISRPNLTFSTLTVSNMSPEDSSIYLCSAEDWSSGNTIYFGEGSWLTVV.

This clonotype was counted between two and nine times. This may be a read error: a much more frequent sequence differs by one nucleotide. The rearrangement uses TRBV7-2 and TRBJ1-2; D is unresolved. The germline CDR1 and CDR2 sequences are SGHTA and FQGNSA. This CDR3 spans 18 amino acids. CDR3 bases: TGTGCCGGCAGCTTAGCCCCCCCAATGGAGGGAGATAACTATGGCTACACCTTC. This encodes CAGSLAPPMEGDNYGYTF.

This clonotype showed up just a few times. This chain connects TRBV20-1 to TRBJ1-1, with D perhaps matching TRBD1 (5 bases). Per the germline V gene, CDR1 is DFQATT and CDR2 is SNEGSKA (reference sequence). V lost 6 bases to trimming and J lost 0 bases, with 11 bases between them. This CDR3 has 13 residues. The CDR3 nucleotides read TGCAGTGCCCCTGGGGGGATGAACACTGAAGCTTTCTTT. This translates into CSAPGGMNTEAFF.

V is TRBV12-3 or TRBV12-4 and J is TRBJ1-3; perhaps TRBD1 as D (5 bases). The V gene lost 6 bases and the J gene lost 0 bases, with 18 bases spanning the gap. This CDR3 is built from 17 residues. CDR3: CASRGAAGENSGNTIYF. CDR3 coding DNA: TGTGCCAGCAGAGGGGCGGCGGGGGAAAACTCTGGAAACACCATATATTTT.

This clonotype appeared a single time. V gene TRBV2 combines with J gene TRBJ1-4; TRBD1 matches at 7 bases. The CDR3 is 16 residues long. V was clipped by 4 bases and J by 0 bases; unmatched bases: 5. CDR1 is SNHLY, CDR2 FYNNEI, per germline. CDR3 amino acids: CASSGSRGTTNEKLFF. CDR3 bases: TGTGCCAGCAGTGGCAGCAGGGGGACAACTAATGAAAAACTGTTTTTT.

The genes are TRBV5-1 and TRBJ2-7; 7 bases line up with TRBD2. The CDR3 covers 14 residues. Germline CDR1 is SGHRS and CDR2 is YFSETQ. V gave up 5 bases and J gave up 5 bases; unmatched junction bases: 10. The CDR3 reads CASSFYGGSNEQYF. The CDR3 DNA is TGCGCCAGCAGTTTTTATGGCGGGAGCAACGAGCAGTACTTC.

This clonotype was seen repeatedly, ten times or more. V is TRBV20-1 and J is TRBJ2-1; D is possibly TRBD2 (6 bases). The V and J ends lost 3 bases and 8 bases respectively, with 14 bases between them. The CDR3 is 13 residues long. Germline-derived CDR1 and CDR2 are DFQATT and SNEGSKA (reference sequence). CDR3 bases: TGCAGTGCTAGGTCCGGGGGTCGCGATGAGCAGTTCTTC. Encoded protein: CSARSGGRDEQFF.

Only a few counts were recorded for this clonotype. The chain couples TRBV14 to TRBJ1-4, with D perhaps matching TRBD1 (5 bases). The ends were cut back, 5 bases at V and 3 bases at J, with 13 bases in the middle. Germline CDR1 and CDR2: SGHDN and FVKESK. The CDR3 is 15 amino acids. The CDR3 is CASSAPGSPNEKLFF. CDR3 nucleotides: TGTGCCAGCAGCGCACCAGGGTCTCCTAATGAAAAACTGTTTTTT.

Comments on this clonotype: At one end the junction does not follow the germline gene, possibly because of a read error. The chain combines TRBV6-6 with TRBJ1-4; 7 positions match TRBD1. From germline, CDR1 is MNHNY and CDR2 SVGAGI (reference sequence). CDR3 length equals 12 residues. The CDR3 protein is CVSSIRPGGLFF. CDR3 nucleotide sequence: TGTGTCAGCAGTATCCGCCCAGGGGGACTGTTTTTT.

This clonotype was detected once. A much larger clone differs from this one at a single base, so this may be a read error. The rearrangement joins TRBV6-4 to TRBJ2-1; perhaps TRBD2 as D (6 bases). The germline CDR1 and CDR2 sequences are MRHNA and SNTAGT. The CDR3 totals 13 residues. The CDR3 sequence is CAGSDSSVGEQFF. As DNA, the CDR3 is TGTGCCGGCAGTGACTCTAGCGTCGGTGAGCAGTTCTTC.

As regards this clonotype: This sequence may be a read error, since a much larger clone differs from it by one base. This chain uses TRBV20-1 with TRBJ2-3, with D hard to call. The germline V and J ends were trimmed by 3 bases and 8 bases, with 9 bases remaining between them. CDR1 and CDR2 (germline): DFQATT, SNEGSKA (reference sequence). The CDR3 is 11 amino acids. The CDR3 coding sequence is TGCAGTGCTAGTGTACGCGGTACGCAGTATTTT. Protein: CSASVRGTQYF.